This T cell receptor beta chain was identified in a study of T cell responses to AZD1222 COVID-19 vaccine (TCRdb year 2021). In terms of the full investigation: Because spike-specific TCR depth and breadth did not differ between the two schedules, AZD1222 recipients who got a second dose at roughly 4 weeks were pooled with those who got a second dose at roughly 12 weeks. Enrollment into the trials was organized by age into subgroups of 18-55, 56-69 and 70-plus years, and those subgroups contained roughly 140, 27 and 60 TCR-sequenced participants, respectively. A total of 233 trial participants underwent TCR sequencing, of whom 200 to 220 received two doses of AZD1222 and about 26 received two doses of the MenACWY control vaccine.

According to the study, the label for this sample's time point signals: baseline before first vaccination. Vaccinee samples came from UK trials COV001 and COV002, including a single-blind randomized controlled phase 2/3 trial of AZD1222 (ChAdOx1 nCoV-19) in healthy adults. Trial participant PBMC samples were collected at day 0 and day 28 after the second dose for TCRbeta chain sequencing. The CDR3 regions of human TCRbeta chains were analyzed by immunosequencing. The authors processed their data as follows. TCRs in the repertoires were compared against a reference library of SARS-CoV-2-specific TCRs that had been generated with the MIRA antigen-specificity platform. Breadth meant the fraction of unique TCRs that were SARS-CoV-2-associated, whereas depth meant the fraction of total T cells that were SARS-CoV-2-associated. Using the MIRA data, each spike-specific TCR was assigned both to the spike region to which the TCR was reactive and to a CD4 or CD8 class. Log10-transformed breadth and depth values were compared by one-way ANOVA with Sidak's multiple comparisons tests. Sourced from immuneACCESS, this table was stored by TCRdb with only in-frame sequences that have V and J called. A share of the clones is absent; for the studies checked, an unresolved V gene accounts for under half, and the remainder has no known explanation. V and J calls and clone size are those listed in that table; D and trimming were worked out from the DNA. This sample is represented by around 94,000 clones; 88% of them were singletons. Of the sample, less than 15% is held by the ten largest clones.

CDR3 length: 15 amino acids, cysteine to phenylalanine. Kept here is only the CDR3 DNA, which spans 45 bases and is read in frame from base 1. Reading the germline V gene gives CDR1 MGHRA and CDR2 YSYEKL. The junction shows trimming of 3 bases on V and 4 bases on J, and the gene matches do not reach 3 bases of it. Results the study describes overall, beyond this receptor: The whole spike protein was spanned by vaccine-associated CD4 TCRs, and dominant responses were seen in regions 160-218 and 743-854. No day 14 peak-response samples were available, so repertoires were characterized only after the peak T cell response. Nearly half of unique spike-specific TCRs reportedly recognized epitopes outside regions mutated in the B.1.351 and B.1.1.7 variants. Conclusions about previously exposed vaccinees are limited, since just 5 to 7 AZD1222 recipients were seropositive for SARS-CoV-2 at baseline. Participants were mostly white British, with more females than males. The authors suggested clonal diversity may have been underestimated. The 56-69-year group was small, and its depth increase did not reach significance, likely because of low power. After two AZD1222 doses, spike-specific TCR breadth and depth were significantly higher than at day 0 and than in MenACWY recipients.

On this clone itself: Its antigen has not been determined. Nothing much larger sits one base from this clone, and base qualities are not available.

The sample here was peripheral blood, taken on day 0 of AZD1222 vaccination. The V and J genes are TRBV4-1 and TRBJ2-5, and TRBD2 aligns with 12 junction nucleotides. This sequence was found in an adult in good health. CDR3 protein: CASSHELAGGETQYF. The nucleotide sequence reads TGCGCCAGCAGCCACGAACTAGCGGGGGGAGAGACCCAGTACTTC.